One sample yielded the 17 T cell receptor beta chains listed below, sequenced in a study of blood T cell repertoires in COVID-19. Produced via immunoSEQ multiplex PCR; TCRdb's table is partial and in-frame only. Of about 22,000 clones listed, 85% to 90% are singletons. The sequencing input was peripheral blood. These receptors all stem from a man between 70 and 80 years old with COVID-19, enrolled during active disease.

This rearrangement joins TRBV6-1 to TRBJ2-7, with 7 bases aligning to TRBD1. The ends lost 3 bases at V and 2 bases at J; junction bases unmatched: 7. The CDR3 extends over 15 amino acids. CDR1 is MNHNS and CDR2 is SASEGT in the germline V gene. In DNA, the CDR3 is TGTGCCAGCAGTGACGGGACAGTCAGCACCTACGAGCAGTACTTC. It yields the protein CASSDGTVSTYEQYF.

V and J are TRBV29-1 and TRBJ1-1; 8 bases match TRBD1. The CDR3 has 12 residues. Germline V lookup: CDR1 SQVTM, CDR2 ANQGSEA. Trimming cost V 8 bases and J 5 bases; bases outside gene matches: 7. DNA for the CDR3: TGCAGCACAAGACAGGGGAGTACTGAAGCTTTCTTT. Its translation: CSTRQGSTEAFF.

The CDR3 DNA reads TGCGCCAGCACCGAAACAGGGACCAGAACTGAAGCTTTCTTT. Amino acids: CASTETGTRTEAFF. V gene TRBV4-1 combines with J gene TRBJ1-1; D might be TRBD1 (6 bases). This CDR3 is built from 14 residues. The V and J ends lost 7 bases and 5 bases respectively, with 17 bases between them. Germline loops: CDR1 MGHRA, CDR2 YSYEKL.

This clone was seen once. This chain joins TRBV6-5 and TRBJ1-5; 9 nucleotides line up with TRBD1. This CDR3 has 13 amino acids. Germline lookup yields CDR1 MNHEY and CDR2 SVGAGI. V lost 6 bases, J lost 7 bases, and 4 bases stayed unmatched. DNA for the CDR3: TGTGCCAGCAGCGGGACAGGGAACCAGCCCCAGCATTTT. It codes for CASSGTGNQPQHF.

The chain employs TRBV3-1 (or the pseudogene TRBV3-2) and TRBJ1-1; TRBD1 aligns across 8 bases. This CDR3 is built from 13 residues. V shed 4 bases and J 4 bases; nucleotides not matched to a gene: 2. CDR1 is LGHDT and CDR2 is YNNKEL in the germline V gene (reference sequence). The CDR3 sequence is CASSRDRGTEAFF. In DNA, the CDR3 is TGTGCCAGCAGCCGTGACAGGGGCACTGAAGCTTTCTTT.

The V call is TRBV10-3, the J call TRBJ2-7, with unresolved D. Germline-derived CDR1 and CDR2 are ENHRY and SYGVKD. The CDR3 length is 11 residues. The V gene lost 3 bases and the J gene lost 3 bases, with 3 bases spanning the gap. CDR3 in amino acids: CAISDLYEQYF. The DNA of the CDR3 is TGTGCCATCAGTGACCTCTACGAGCAGTACTTC.

This chain links TRBV29-1 with TRBJ1-5; 9 bases line up with TRBD1. Trimming at V came to 5 bases and at J to 6 bases, leaving 8 bases not matched to a gene. The CDR3 totals 14 residues. In germline, CDR1 is SQVTM, CDR2 ANQGSEA. CDR3: CSVYGDREGQPQHF. The CDR3, as DNA: TGCAGCGTTTACGGGGACAGGGAGGGTCAGCCCCAGCATTTT.

V is TRBV19 and J is TRBJ2-3; maybe TRBD1 (6 bases). V gave up 3 bases and J gave up 3 bases, with 13 bases separating them. CDR1 and CDR2 from the germline V gene are LNHDA and SQIVND (reference sequence). CDR3 length equals 15 residues. CDR3 DNA sequence: TGTGCCAGTAGTATTGGTAACAGGGTAACAGATACGCAGTATTTT. This sequence encodes CASSIGNRVTDTQYF.

CDR3 DNA sequence: TGTGCCAGCAGCTTGAAGGGGGCGGGTGAGCAGTTCTTC. It translates to CASSLKGAGEQFF. This sequence joins TRBV7-2 and TRBJ2-1; 7 positions agree with TRBD1. Germline V gene lookup returns CDR1 SGHTA and CDR2 FQGNSA. The CDR3 runs 13 residues. With 3 bases clipped from V and 9 bases from J, the junction kept 5 bases outside the gene matches.

About this clone itself: An end of the junction does not agree with germline; a read error may underlie this. V gene TRBV7-9 combines with J gene TRBJ2-1; 7 nucleotides align to TRBD1. CDR1 is SEHNR and CDR2 is FQNEAQ in the germline V gene (reference sequence). The CDR3 loop spans 12 amino acids. CDR3 in amino acids: CACRDSYNEQFF. The CDR3 DNA follows: TGTGCCTGCAGGGACAGCTACAATGAGCAGTTCTTC. The whole variable domain, remainder taken from reference TRBV7-9 and TRBJ2-1, is DTGVSQNPRHKITKRGQNVTFRCDPISEHNRLYWYRQTLGQGPEFLTYFQNEAQLEKSRLLSDRFSAERPKGSFSTLEIQRTEQGDSAMYLCACRDSYNEQFFGPGTRLTVL.

In its sample, this clone was seen once. The chain employs TRBV6-5 and TRBJ1-2; tentatively, D is TRBD1 (5 bases). The CDR3 is made up of 12 amino acids. CDR1 MNHEY and CDR2 SVGAGI come from the germline V gene. V was pared by 10 bases and J by 9 bases, with 18 bases between. CDR3: CATYGGLVSYTF. The CDR3 nucleotides read TGTGCCACCTACGGGGGGTTGGTGAGCTACACCTTC.

V usage is TRBV5-1 and J usage is TRBJ1-2, with D possibly TRBD1 on 6 matching bases. The CDR3 covers 16 residues. V lost 4 bases and J lost 1, with 17 bases in between. The germline gives CDR1 SGHRS, CDR2 YFSETQ. DNA of the CDR3: TGCGCCAGCAGCGTCAACTACAGGGATCTTAACTATGGCTACACCTTC. This codes for CASSVNYRDLNYGYTF.

As DNA, the CDR3 is TGCGCCAGCAGCCGACAGATAAATCAGCCCCAGCATTTT. This sequence encodes CASSRQINQPQHF. J is TRBJ1-5 and V is TRBV10-2, with a possible D match to TRBD1 (5 bases). CDR1 and CDR2 from the germline V gene are WSHSY and SAAADI. The V gene lost 6 bases and the J gene lost 4 bases, with 10 bases spanning the gap. This CDR3 is 13 amino acids long.

The V and J genes are TRBV27 and TRBJ2-1; tentatively, D is TRBD2 (5 bases). Germline CDR1 and CDR2: MNHEY and SMNVEV (reference sequence). Deletions cut 2 bases from V and 4 bases from J, with 9 bases between. The CDR3 loop spans 14 amino acids. The CDR3 is CASSLIGIYNEQFF. The CDR3 DNA reads as TGTGCCAGCAGTTTAATCGGGATTTACAATGAGCAGTTCTTC.

The V call is TRBV12-5, the J call TRBJ2-2; TRBD1 agrees at 10 bases. The CDR3 runs to 15 residues. V dropped 3 bases and J dropped 3; count of bases not matched to a gene: 1. Germline V gene lookup returns CDR1 LGHNT and CDR2 FRNRAP. The CDR3 protein is CASGFGTGDTGELFF. CDR3 nucleotides: TGTGCTAGTGGTTTCGGGACAGGGGACACCGGGGAGCTGTTTTTT.

The rearrangement uses TRBV4-2 and TRBJ2-5; the match to TRBD2 covers 7 bases. Germline CDR1 reads LGHNA; CDR2 reads YNFKEQ. The CDR3 extends over 17 amino acids. J lost 5 bases, V lost 1 base, and 13 bases had no gene match. The CDR3 DNA reads as TGTGCCAGCAGCCAAGTGAGGAGCGGGAAGGGAGGCGAGACCCAGTACTTC. It encodes CASSQVRSGKGGETQYF.

This chain joins TRBV30 and TRBJ2-3; 8 positions agree with TRBD2. Germline-derived CDR1 and CDR2 are GTSNPN and SVGIG (reference sequence). After removal of 4 bases from V and 2 bases from J, the junction contained 8 bases not matched to a gene. CDR3 length: 15 residues. CDR3 DNA: TGTGCCTGGAAGGGACTAGTTGGTTCCACAGATACGCAGTATTTT. Its translation: CAWKGLVGSTDTQYF.